This is a list of T cell receptor beta chains from one sample in a study of T cells in Graves' hyperthyroidism and ophthalmopathy. TCRdb reanalysed the multiplex PCR reads using MiXCR and keeps one entry per CDR3 protein. The table lists approximately 430,000 distinct CDR3 sequences, around 14% of them singletons, with 7.7% in the top ten. The specimen sequenced was blood. These TCRs come from a woman between 18 and 29 years old with Graves' hyperthyroidism. The CDR3 runs from the conserved cysteine through the conserved F or W. D genes are given only for firm matches. The size of a clone is reported for some rows only, either as once, few or many, or as a class for expanded clones.

J gene: TRBJ1-5
CDR3 length: 15
clone size: -
V gene: TRBV25-1
D gene: TRBD1
CDR3 DNA: TGTGCCAGCAGTGATACGCAGGGGGCGAATCAGCCCCAGCATTTT
CDR3 protein: CASSDTQGANQPQHF

J gene: TRBJ2-7
CDR3 length: 12
clone size: many
V gene: TRBV30
D gene: -
CDR3 DNA: TGTGCCTGGAGTCGGCTGGCGAGCGAGCAGTACTTC
CDR3 protein: CAWSRLASEQYF

J gene: TRBJ2-7
CDR3 length: 16
clone size: many
V gene: TRBV7-2
D gene: -
CDR3 DNA: TGTGCCAGCAGCTTAGCCAGCGACCTAAGCTCCTACGAGCAGTACTTC
CDR3 protein: CASSLASDLSSYEQYF

J gene: TRBJ2-7
CDR3 length: 16
clone size: many
V gene: TRBV27
D gene: TRBD1
CDR3 DNA: TGTGCCAGCAGTTCCCAAACGACAGGGGCACCCTACGAGCAGTACTTC
CDR3 protein: CASSSQTTGAPYEQYF

J gene: TRBJ1-1
CDR3 length: 17
clone size: once
V gene: TRBV9
D gene: -
CDR3 DNA: TGTGCCAGCAGCTTACGCGATATAAACCTAGTGAACACTGAAGCTTTCTTT
CDR3 protein: CASSLRDINLVNTEAFF

J gene: TRBJ2-3
CDR3 length: 17
clone size: many
V gene: TRBV12-3/TRBV12-4
D gene: TRBD2
CDR3 DNA: TGTGCCAGCAGTTTAGGATTGACTAGCGGGGGAGGGGATACGCAGTATTTT
CDR3 protein: CASSLGLTSGGGDTQYF

J gene: TRBJ2-1
CDR3 length: 14
clone size: many
V gene: TRBV6-6
D gene: -
CDR3 DNA: TGTGCCAGCAGTTACTCTCCGGGCTACAATGAGCAGTTCTTC
CDR3 protein: CASSYSPGYNEQFF

J gene: TRBJ2-1
CDR3 length: 14
clone size: -
V gene: TRBV28
D gene: -
CDR3 DNA: TGTGCCAGCCTCATTAGGCAGGGGCGCAATGAGCAGTTCTTC
CDR3 protein: CASLIRQGRNEQFF

J gene: TRBJ2-2
CDR3 length: 18
clone size: many
V gene: TRBV9
D gene: TRBD1
CDR3 DNA: TGTGCCAGCAGCCCATCTTATCCCTTGACAGGGTACACCGGGGAGCTGTTTTTT
CDR3 protein: CASSPSYPLTGYTGELFF

J gene: TRBJ1-6
CDR3 length: 20
clone size: few
V gene: TRBV18
D gene: -
CDR3 DNA: TGTGCCAGCTCACCACCGCGCTCTTACTCAGTGTCCCCCCCCAATTCACCCCTCCACTTT
CDR3 protein: CASSPPRSYSVSPPNSPLHF

J gene: TRBJ2-1
CDR3 length: 12
clone size: many
V gene: TRBV12-5
D gene: TRBD1
CDR3 DNA: TGTGCTAGTGGCATTGGACAGGGTAGGCAGTTCTTC
CDR3 protein: CASGIGQGRQFF

J gene: TRBJ2-7
CDR3 length: 14
clone size: many
V gene: TRBV7-2
D gene: TRBD1
CDR3 DNA: TGTGCCAGCAGCTTCCGGGACAGGGGCCACGAGCAGTACTTC
CDR3 protein: CASSFRDRGHEQYF